These 21 T cell receptor beta chains originate from one sample sequenced in a study of shared clonotypes between healthy human individuals. Produced via immunoSEQ multiplex PCR; TCRdb's table is partial and in-frame only. Here the sample spans about 2 million clones, about 95% being singletons. The naive CD8 fraction comprised CD45RO-negative cells positively selected for CCR7 and excluded terminally differentiated effector memory CD45RA+ cells. The sequenced sample was naive CD8+ T cells sorted from blood. Receptors were obtained from a man between 18 and 35 years old in good health.

This clone was detected once. Other DNA sequences in this sample translate to the same CDR3. V gene TRBV4-1 combines with J gene TRBJ1-1, with a possible D match to TRBD1 (5 bases). The V and J ends lost 4 bases and 1 base respectively, with 7 bases between them. CDR3 size: 13 residues. Germline V gene data show CDR1 as MGHRA and CDR2 as YSYEKL. CDR3 in amino acids: CASSPDTNTEAFF. The CDR3 coding sequence is TGCGCCAGCAGCCCGGACACGAACACTGAAGCTTTCTTT.

This clone has a single count. The V call is TRBV9, the J call TRBJ2-7; D tentatively reads TRBD1 or TRBD2 (5 bases each). The germline V and J ends were trimmed by 1 base and 3 bases, with 8 bases remaining between them. Germline CDR1 and CDR2: SGDLS and YYNGEE. This CDR3 region has 13 residues. This chain's CDR3 is CASSVLGGYEQYF. The CDR3 nucleotides read TGTGCCAGCAGCGTACTTGGGGGCTACGAGCAGTACTTC.

The chain couples TRBV2 to TRBJ2-3; TRBD2 is a possible D gene (5 bases). The germline V gene has CDR1 SNHLY and CDR2 FYNNEI. Trimming removed 9 bases from V and 2 bases from J, with 15 bases in between. CDR3 length: 14 residues. DNA for the CDR3: TGTGCCAGTCGGTGGAGCGGCTACACAGATACGCAGTATTTT. Translating it yields CASRWSGYTDTQYF.

With respect to this clone: In the same sample, other DNA sequences code for this CDR3. The gene calls are TRBV7-9 and TRBJ2-7; perhaps D is TRBD1 or TRBD2 (5 bases each). Germline assignment: CDR1 SEHNR and CDR2 FQNEAQ (reference sequence). The CDR3 extends over 13 amino acids. V was cut by 4 bases and J by 3 bases, with 10 bases left in between. The CDR3 DNA reads as TGTGCCAGCAGCTCGGGACCGAACTACGAGCAGTACTTC. Protein sequence: CASSSGPNYEQYF.

V is TRBV30 and J is TRBJ1-6, with D hard to call. The CDR3 spans 12 residues. Deletions cut 4 bases from V and 10 bases from J, with 11 bases between. Looked up from germline, CDR1 is GTSNPN and CDR2 is SVGIG (reference sequence). CDR3 coding DNA: TGTGCCTGGAATCCCATGGAGTCACCCCTCCACTTT. Translated: CAWNPMESPLHF.

J is TRBJ1-5 and V is TRBV7-9, with unresolved D. Germline CDR1 and CDR2: SEHNR and FQNEAQ (reference sequence). The CDR3 sequence is 13 residues long. The V and J ends lost 6 bases and 3 bases respectively, with 9 bases between them. The CDR3 DNA reads TGTGCCAGCAGTACGGATTTCAATCAGCCCCAGCATTTT. Amino acids: CASSTDFNQPQHF.

This clone showed up just once. The V and J genes are TRBV25-1 and TRBJ2-7; 9 nucleotides match TRBD1. Germline CDR1 reads MGHDK; CDR2 reads SYGVNS. Trimming cost V 2 bases and J 4 bases; bases outside gene matches: 12. There are 17 residues in the CDR3. The CDR3 nucleotides are TGTGCCAGCAGTGAACCACCCTGGACAGGGGATGGGTACGAGCAGTACTTC. This gives the protein CASSEPPWTGDGYEQYF.

The chain combines TRBV2 with TRBJ2-7; no clear D gene. Per germline, CDR1 SNHLY and CDR2 FYNNEI. Trimming removed 7 bases from V and 0 bases from J, with 7 bases in between. This CDR3 spans 12 amino acids. The CDR3 nucleotides read TGTGCCAGCATCTCCCACTCCTACGAGCAGTACTTC. It yields the protein CASISHSYEQYF. Combining the CDR3 with reference TRBV2 and TRBJ2-7 gives the whole variable domain EPEVTQTPSHQVTQMGQEVILRCVPISNHLYFYWYRQILGQKVEFLVSFYNNEISEKSEIFDDQFSVERPDGSNFTLKIRSTKLEDSAMYFCASISHSYEQYFGPGTRLTVT.

This clone was observed once. CDR3 residues: CASSPGGLAGEETQYF. CDR3 bases: TGTGCCAGCAGCCCAGGCGGGCTAGCGGGGGAAGAGACCCAGTACTTC. The chain has TRBV5-4 and TRBJ2-5, with 10 bases lining up with TRBD2. The CDR3 spans 16 residues. Losses at the gene ends were 4 bases for V and 3 bases for J; bases not matched to a gene: 9. The germline V gene has CDR1 SGHNT and CDR2 YYREEE (reference sequence).

V and J are TRBV10-2 and TRBJ2-6; D is perhaps TRBD1 or TRBD2 (5 bases each). V gave up 4 bases and J gave up 11 bases, with 9 bases separating them. The CDR3 has 12 amino acids. The germline gives CDR1 WSHSY, CDR2 SAAADI. CDR3 in amino acids: CASSGGRDVLTF. DNA of the CDR3: TGCGCCAGCAGTGGGGGACGGGACGTCCTGACTTTC.

The chain recombines TRBV6-1 with TRBJ2-6; D not resolved. Germline CDR1 and CDR2: MNHNS and SASEGT. Trimming took 1 base from V and 3 from J, leaving 7 bases between them. The CDR3 sequence is 15 residues long. The CDR3 reads CASSEGLYGANVLTF. The DNA of the CDR3 is TGTGCCAGCAGTGAAGGGCTGTATGGGGCCAACGTCCTGACTTTC.

This chain connects TRBV6-1 to TRBJ2-7; TRBD2 matches at 11 bases. This CDR3 region has 18 residues. The junction had 8 bases not matched to a gene; V was cut back by 1 base and J by 0 bases. The germline CDR1 and CDR2 sequences are MNHNS and SASEGT. DNA of the CDR3: TGTGCCAGCAGTGAAGGGCTAGCGGGGGGTTATAGCTCCTACGAGCAGTACTTC. This encodes CASSEGLAGGYSSYEQYF.

The V and J genes are TRBV4-3 and TRBJ2-1; TRBD1 matches 9 bases. Germline-derived CDR1 and CDR2 are LGHNA and YSLEER. CDR3 size: 15 residues. After removal of 1 base from V and 8 bases from J, the junction contained 6 bases not matched to a gene. For the CDR3, the DNA is TGCGCCAGCAGCCAAGTCCGGACAGGGGAACATGAGCAGTTCTTC. Protein: CASSQVRTGEHEQFF.

The chain joins TRBV4-3 to TRBJ2-1; 8 positions agree with TRBD2. Germline V CDR1 and CDR2: LGHNA, YSLEER. CDR3 length: 18 residues. With V trimmed by 0 bases and J by 2 bases, 9 bases remained unmatched. CDR3 bases: TGCGCCAGCAGCCAAGAAGCCGTCGCGGGAGGCACCTACAATGAGCAGTTCTTC. Residues: CASSQEAVAGGTYNEQFF.

This chain's CDR3 is CASSYPTGGAVAFF. The DNA for the CDR3 is TGTGCCAGCAGTTACCCCACAGGGGGCGCGGTAGCTTTCTTT. The rearrangement links TRBV6-5 to TRBJ1-1, with 9 bases lining up with TRBD1. With V trimmed by 2 bases and J by 10 bases, 8 bases remained unmatched. Germline CDR1 and CDR2: MNHEY and SVGAGI. CDR3 length: 14 amino acids.

This chain connects TRBV28 to TRBJ1-1; 8 bases agree with TRBD1. This CDR3 has 15 amino acids. V was clipped by 1 base and J by 4 bases; unmatched bases: 5. In germline, CDR1 is MDHEN, CDR2 SYDVKM. This CDR3 reads CASSLSRGLVTEAFF. The CDR3 DNA reads as TGTGCCAGCAGTTTATCCAGGGGGCTGGTCACTGAAGCTTTCTTT.

This chain joins TRBV10-1 and TRBJ2-1; possibly TRBD1 for D (6 bases). Germline CDR1 reads WNHNN; CDR2 reads SYGVQD (reference sequence). The CDR3 spans 12 residues. The V and J ends lost 6 bases and 5 bases respectively, with 8 bases between them. CDR3 protein: CASRGDNNEQFF. The CDR3 nucleotides read TGCGCCAGCAGGGGGGACAACAATGAGCAGTTCTTC.

This rearrangement joins TRBV9 to TRBJ2-7; 9 bases agree with TRBD1. This CDR3 spans 15 amino acids. Germline V lookup: CDR1 SGDLS, CDR2 YYNGEE. V dropped 2 bases and J dropped 4; count of bases not matched to a gene: 7. The CDR3, as DNA: TGTGCCAGCAGCGTCAGCTCCGGACAGGGGTACGAGCAGTACTTC. Translated, it gives CASSVSSGQGYEQYF.

This chain links TRBV7-2 with TRBJ2-4; D is perhaps TRBD2 (5 bases). This CDR3 comprises 16 residues. V lost 5 bases and J 3 bases, leaving 17 bases between the germline ends. In germline, CDR1 is SGHTA, CDR2 FQGNSA. This CDR3 reads CASSDAVEELKNIQYF. CDR3 sequence (DNA): TGTGCCAGCAGCGATGCCGTGGAGGAACTCAAAAACATTCAGTACTTC.

The chain couples TRBV6-5 to TRBJ2-7, with a weak D call TRBD2 (5 bases). Germline V lookup: CDR1 MNHEY, CDR2 SVGAGI. This CDR3 is 16 amino acids long. The germline V and J ends were trimmed by 0 bases and 2 bases, with 14 bases remaining between them. CDR3 residues: CASSYSSAGETYEQYF. CDR3 in DNA: TGTGCCAGCAGTTACTCGTCCGCGGGCGAAACCTACGAGCAGTACTTC.

The gene calls are TRBV28 and TRBJ1-2; D uncertain. The CDR3 extends over 11 amino acids. Germline CDR1 is MDHEN and CDR2 is SYDVKM. V gave up 5 bases and J gave up 2 bases, with 3 bases separating them. The CDR3 loop is CASSPNYGYTF. CDR3 nucleotide sequence: TGTGCCAGCAGTCCAAACTATGGCTACACCTTC.